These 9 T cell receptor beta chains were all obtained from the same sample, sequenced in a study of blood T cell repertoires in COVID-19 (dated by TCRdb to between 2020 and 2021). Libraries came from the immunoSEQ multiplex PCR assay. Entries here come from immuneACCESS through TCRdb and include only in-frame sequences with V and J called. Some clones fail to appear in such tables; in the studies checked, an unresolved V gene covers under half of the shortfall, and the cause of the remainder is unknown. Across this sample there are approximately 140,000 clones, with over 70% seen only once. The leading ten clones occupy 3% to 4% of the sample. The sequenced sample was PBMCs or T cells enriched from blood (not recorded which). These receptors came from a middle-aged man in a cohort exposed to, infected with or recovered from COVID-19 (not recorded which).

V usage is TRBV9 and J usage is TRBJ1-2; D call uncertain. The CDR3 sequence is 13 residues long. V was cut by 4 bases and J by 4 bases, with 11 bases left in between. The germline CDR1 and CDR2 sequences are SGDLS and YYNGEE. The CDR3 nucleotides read TGTGCCAGCAGCCCCGCGGGGATCTATGGCTACACCTTC. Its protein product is CASSPAGIYGYTF.

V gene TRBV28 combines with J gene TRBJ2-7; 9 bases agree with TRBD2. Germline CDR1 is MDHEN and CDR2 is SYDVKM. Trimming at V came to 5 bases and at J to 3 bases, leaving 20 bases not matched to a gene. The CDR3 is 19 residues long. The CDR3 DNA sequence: TGTGCCAGCAGTCCGCCATTGTTTGGAGGGAGCGGGAGGTTCTACGAGCAGTACTTC. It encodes CASSPPLFGGSGRFYEQYF.

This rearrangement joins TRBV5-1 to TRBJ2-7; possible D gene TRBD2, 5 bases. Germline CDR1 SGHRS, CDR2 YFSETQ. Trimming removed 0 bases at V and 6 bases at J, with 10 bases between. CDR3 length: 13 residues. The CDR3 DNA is TGCGCCAGCAGCTTGGGGGGAGTTCGCGAGCAGTACTTC. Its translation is CASSLGGVREQYF.

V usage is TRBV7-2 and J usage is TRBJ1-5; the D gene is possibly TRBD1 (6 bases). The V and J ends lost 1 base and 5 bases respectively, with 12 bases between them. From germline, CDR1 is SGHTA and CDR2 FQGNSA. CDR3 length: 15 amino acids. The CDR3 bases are TGTGCCAGCAGCTTAGGGGGGGGGCTTCATCAGCCCCAGCATTTT. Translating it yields CASSLGGGLHQPQHF.

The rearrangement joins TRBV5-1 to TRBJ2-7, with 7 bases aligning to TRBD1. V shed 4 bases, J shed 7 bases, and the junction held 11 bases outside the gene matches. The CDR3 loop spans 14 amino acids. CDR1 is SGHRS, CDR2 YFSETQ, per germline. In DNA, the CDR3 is TGCGCCAGCAGCCTCCAGACAGGGAACCTTGAGCAGTACTTC. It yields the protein CASSLQTGNLEQYF.

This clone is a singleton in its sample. The CDR3, as DNA: TGTGCCTTATCCGGGTCACCCGGTGGGGCCAACGTCCTGACTTTC. Protein: CALSGSPGGANVLTF. This chain joins TRBV7-9 and TRBJ2-6; D uncertain. Trimming shortened V by 11 bases and J by 3 bases, and 17 bases separated the two germline ends. This CDR3 spans 15 amino acids. Germline V gene lookup returns CDR1 SEHNR and CDR2 FQNEAQ (reference sequence).

CDR3 DNA sequence: TGCAGTGCTCCTACAGGGGTGGGCTACACCTTC. Protein sequence: CSAPTGVGYTF. This sequence joins TRBV20-1 and TRBJ1-2, with 7 positions matching TRBD1. Germline values: CDR1 DFQATT, CDR2 SNEGSKA (reference sequence). V lost 5 bases, J lost 8 bases, and 5 bases stayed unmatched. The CDR3 is 11 amino acids.

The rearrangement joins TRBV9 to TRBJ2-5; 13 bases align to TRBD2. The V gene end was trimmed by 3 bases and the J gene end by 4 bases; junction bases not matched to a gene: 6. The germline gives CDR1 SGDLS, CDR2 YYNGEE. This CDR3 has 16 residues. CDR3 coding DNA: TGTGCCAGCAGCGCCGGACTAGCGGGAGTTGGAGAGACCCAGTACTTC. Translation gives CASSAGLAGVGETQYF. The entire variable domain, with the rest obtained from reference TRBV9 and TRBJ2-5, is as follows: DSGVTQTPKHLITATGQRVTLRCSPRSGDLSVYWYQQSLDQGLQFLIQYYNGEERAKGNILERFSAQQFPDLHSELNLSSLELGDSALYFCASSAGLAGVGETQYFGPGTRLLVL.

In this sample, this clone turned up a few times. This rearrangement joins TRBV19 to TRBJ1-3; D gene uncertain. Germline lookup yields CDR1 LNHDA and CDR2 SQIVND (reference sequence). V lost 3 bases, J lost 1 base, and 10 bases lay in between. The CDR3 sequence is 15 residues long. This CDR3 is CASSIGAQSGNTIYF. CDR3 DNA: TGTGCCAGTAGTATTGGAGCACAATCTGGAAACACCATATATTTT.